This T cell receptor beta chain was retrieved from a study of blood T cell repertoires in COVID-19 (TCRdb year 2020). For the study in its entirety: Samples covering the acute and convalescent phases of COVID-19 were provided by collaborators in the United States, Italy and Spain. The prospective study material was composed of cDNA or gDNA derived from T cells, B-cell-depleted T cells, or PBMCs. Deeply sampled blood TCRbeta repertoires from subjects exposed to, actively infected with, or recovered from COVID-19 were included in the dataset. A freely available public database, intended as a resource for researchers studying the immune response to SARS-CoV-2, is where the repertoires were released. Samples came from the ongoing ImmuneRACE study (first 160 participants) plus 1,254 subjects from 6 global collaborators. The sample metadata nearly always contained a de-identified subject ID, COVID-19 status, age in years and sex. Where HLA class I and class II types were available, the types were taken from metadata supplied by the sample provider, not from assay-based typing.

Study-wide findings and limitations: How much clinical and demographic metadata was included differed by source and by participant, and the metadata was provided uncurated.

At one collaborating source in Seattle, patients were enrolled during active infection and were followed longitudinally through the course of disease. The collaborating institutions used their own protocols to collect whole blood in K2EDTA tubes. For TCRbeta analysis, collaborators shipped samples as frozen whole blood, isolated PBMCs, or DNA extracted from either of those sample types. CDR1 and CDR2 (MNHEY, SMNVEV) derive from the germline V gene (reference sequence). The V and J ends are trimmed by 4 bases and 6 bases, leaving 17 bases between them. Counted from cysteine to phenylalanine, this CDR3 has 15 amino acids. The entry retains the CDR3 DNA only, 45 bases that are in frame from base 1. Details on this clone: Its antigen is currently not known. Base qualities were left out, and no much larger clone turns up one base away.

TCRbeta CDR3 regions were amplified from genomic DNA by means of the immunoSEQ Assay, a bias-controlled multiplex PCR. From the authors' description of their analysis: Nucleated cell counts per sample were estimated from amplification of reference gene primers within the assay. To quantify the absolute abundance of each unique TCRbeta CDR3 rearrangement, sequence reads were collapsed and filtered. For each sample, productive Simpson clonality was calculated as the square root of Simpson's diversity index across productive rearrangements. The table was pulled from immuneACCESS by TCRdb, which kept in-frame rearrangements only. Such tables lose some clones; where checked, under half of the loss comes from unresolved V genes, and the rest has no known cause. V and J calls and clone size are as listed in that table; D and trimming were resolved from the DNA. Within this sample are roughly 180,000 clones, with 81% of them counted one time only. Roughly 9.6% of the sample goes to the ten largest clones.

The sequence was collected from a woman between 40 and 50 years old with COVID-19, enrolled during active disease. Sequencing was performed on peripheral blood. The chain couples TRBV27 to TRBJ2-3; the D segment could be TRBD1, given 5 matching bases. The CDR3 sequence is CASSSNDRRTDTQYF. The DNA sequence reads TGTGCCAGCAGTTCCAATGACAGAAGGACGGATACGCAGTATTTT.